These 15 T cell receptor beta chains were all obtained from the same sample, sequenced in a study of cytomegalovirus exposure and HLA in healthy donors (dated by TCRdb to the late 2010s). Library preparation used the immunoSEQ multiplex PCR assay. A mixture of 60 forward primers for TCR Vbeta segments and 13 reverse primers for TCR Jbeta segments was used in the multiplex PCR. TCRdb re-hosts the immuneACCESS table, in-frame sequences only. Its copies lack some clones; in the studies checked, an unresolved V gene accounts for under half of them, and the cause for the rest is not known. The sample includes about 120,000 clones, with 81% observed a single time. Of the sample, roughly 3.9% falls within the top ten clones. Sequencing was carried out using PBMCs. The receptors stem from a woman younger than 45 in good health and CMV-seronegative.

The chain uses TRBV29-1 and TRBJ2-1, with 11 bases lining up with TRBD2. Germline CDR1 reads SQVTM; CDR2 reads ANQGSEA. With V trimmed by 1 base and J by 4 bases, 6 bases remained unmatched. The CDR3 length is 16 residues. The CDR3 region is CSVEGLAGGSYNEQFF. In DNA, the CDR3 is TGCAGCGTTGAAGGGTTAGCGGGAGGGAGTTACAATGAGCAGTTCTTC.

J is TRBJ2-1 and V is TRBV2; tentatively, D is TRBD2 (6 bases). The germline V and J ends were trimmed by 0 bases and 8 bases, with 17 bases remaining between them. The germline gives CDR1 SNHLY, CDR2 FYNNEI. The CDR3 has 16 amino acids. The CDR3, as DNA: TGTGCCAGCAGTGAAGCCGGAGCGGGTGAGGTGGATGAGCAGTTCTTC. This codes for CASSEAGAGEVDEQFF.

The chain links TRBV2 to TRBJ2-1; 14 bases are a match to TRBD2. The CDR3 is 20 amino acids. Per the germline V gene, CDR1 is SNHLY and CDR2 is FYNNEI. The ends lost 7 bases at V and 0 bases at J; junction bases unmatched: 14. CDR3 nucleotides: TGTGCCAGCATCACAGGGGGACTAGCGGGAGCCCTAAGCTCCTACAATGAGCAGTTCTTC. Protein sequence: CASITGGLAGALSSYNEQFF.

The rearrangement joins TRBV28 to TRBJ1-5; 8 bases match TRBD1. The CDR3 spans 16 residues. V gave up 2 bases and J gave up 1 base; unmatched junction bases: 4. Germline lookup yields CDR1 MDHEN and CDR2 SYDVKM. CDR3 sequence (DNA): TGTGCCAGCAGTTTACAGGGGGCAGTCAGCAATCAGCCCCAGCATTTT. Amino acid sequence: CASSLQGAVSNQPQHF.

This chain connects TRBV7-2 to TRBJ1-5, with 9 bases identical to TRBD1. V lost 5 bases and J lost 4; bases outside the gene matches: 6. The CDR3 length is 15 residues. Germline V gives CDR1 SGHTA, CDR2 FQGNSA. DNA of the CDR3: TGTGCCAGCAGCCCGGGACAGGGTTCGAATCAGCCCCAGCATTTT. Protein product: CASSPGQGSNQPQHF.

The chain links TRBV6-6 to TRBJ2-7; maybe TRBD1 (9 bases). CDR1 and CDR2 from the germline V gene are MNHNY and SVGAGI (reference sequence). The germline V and J ends were trimmed by 7 bases and 3 bases, with 19 bases remaining between them. The CDR3 has 15 residues. This CDR3 reads CASTYRGGQGYEQYF. The CDR3 DNA reads as TGTGCCAGCACCTATCGGGGGGGACAGGGCTACGAGCAGTACTTC.

The rearrangement joins TRBV19 to TRBJ2-2, with TRBD1 matching over 9 bases. The CDR3 contains 14 residues. The junction had 4 bases not matched to a gene; V was cut back by 6 bases and J by 5 bases. Germline V gene sequence: CDR1 LNHDA, CDR2 SQIVND (reference sequence). The CDR3 nucleotides read TGTGCCAGTAGACAGGGGGCGGGGACCGGGGAGCTGTTTTTT. It specifies CASRQGAGTGELFF.

The chain couples TRBV2 to TRBJ2-3; 7 bases are a match to TRBD2. The V gene end was trimmed by 5 bases and the J gene end by 0 bases; junction bases not matched to a gene: 8. Germline V gives CDR1 SNHLY, CDR2 FYNNEI. The CDR3 totals 16 residues. The CDR3 here is CASSPRGGSSTDTQYF. In nucleotides, the CDR3 is TGTGCCAGCAGTCCCCGGGGAGGGTCTAGCACAGATACGCAGTATTTT.

The chain is built from TRBV28 and TRBJ2-5; TRBD2 matches at 11 bases. The better agreement between TRBJ2-7 and the DNA end casts doubt on the J call. Germline loops: CDR1 MDHEN, CDR2 SYDVKM. The CDR3 is 14 amino acids. DNA for the CDR3: TGTGCCAGCAGTCGGACTAGCGGGCTCTACGAGCAGTACTTC. Protein: CASSRTSGLYEQYF.

A single count supports this clone. V and J are TRBV15 and TRBJ2-1; 7 positions agree with TRBD2. V gave up 0 bases and J gave up 3 bases; unmatched junction bases: 11. Germline V CDR1 and CDR2: LNHNV, YYDKDF (reference sequence). CDR3 length: 18 amino acids. The CDR3 DNA reads TGTGCCACCAGCAGAGATATAGGCGGTTGGGACTACTACAATGAGCAGTTCTTC. This codes for CATSRDIGGWDYYNEQFF.

The chain combines TRBV6-1 with TRBJ1-3, with D tentatively TRBD1 (5 bases). Germline V gene lookup returns CDR1 MNHNS and CDR2 SASEGT. The CDR3 sequence is 13 residues long. With 3 bases removed from V and 7 bases from J, the gap between germline ends came to 10 bases. Here the CDR3 DNA reads TGTGCCAGCAGTGAGGGAGGGGTGAACACCATATATTTT. Translated, it gives CASSEGGVNTIYF.

This clone was seen just once. This chain connects TRBV27 to TRBJ1-6, with D perhaps TRBD1 (5 bases). CDR1 MNHEY and CDR2 SMNVEV come from the germline V gene (reference sequence). Trimming removed 7 bases at V and 8 bases at J, with 15 bases between. The CDR3 length is 14 residues. In DNA, the CDR3 is TGTGCCAGCACTAAGGAGCGGGGGGATTCACCCCTCCACTTT. Translation: CASTKERGDSPLHF.

This clone was seen a single time. The genes are TRBV28 and TRBJ2-3; D remains unclear. CDR3 length equals 15 residues. V lost 7 bases to trimming and J lost 0 bases, with 14 bases between them. Germline CDR1 reads MDHEN; CDR2 reads SYDVKM. CDR3 nucleotide sequence: TGTGCCAGCACCCCCGATCACGGTAGCACAGATACGCAGTATTTT. This encodes CASTPDHGSTDTQYF.

The V gene is TRBV6-5, the J gene TRBJ2-7, with D possibly matching TRBD1 (6 bases). V was pared by 8 bases and J by 6 bases, with 17 bases between. The CDR3 length is 13 residues. Germline V lookup: CDR1 MNHEY, CDR2 SVGAGI. The CDR3 nucleotides read TGTGCCAGCCGTGGGGGCAGGGAGCGCGAGCAGTACTTC. It encodes CASRGGREREQYF.

This clone has more than one count but fewer than ten. V gene TRBV2 combines with J gene TRBJ1-3; D not resolved. CDR3 length: 12 residues. Germline V lookup: CDR1 SNHLY, CDR2 FYNNEI. V shed 5 bases and J shed 3 bases, with 5 bases lying between them. Here the CDR3 reads CASSYSGNTIYF. The CDR3 nucleotides are TGTGCCAGCAGTTACAGTGGAAACACCATATATTTT.